This TCR beta chain was recorded in a study of T-cell memory formation after mild COVID-19. The CDR3 covers 15 residues. V shed 0 bases and J 5 bases; nucleotides not matched to a gene: 4. Germline values: CDR1 SGHTA, CDR2 FQGTGA. With regard to this clonotype: The target antigen is unknown.

Study observations and caveats: Pre-infection memory carried some responding clones, suggesting that cross-reactive memory joined. Chiefly within CM and EM were the contracting CD4+ clones; CD8+ ones were within EMRA. Later expanders leaned toward CD4+, whereas clones contracting from day 15 to 85 were balanced CD4/CD8.

The TCR alpha and TCR beta cDNA libraries, bearing sample barcodes and UMIs, were generated by 5'RACE using constant-segment primers. TCRdb re-analysed the 5' RACE reads in MiXCR, keeping a single row per CDR3 protein. The sample includes 150,000 to 200,000 distinct CDR3 sequences, about a fifth of them seen just once. The chain combines TRBV7-3 with TRBJ2-3; 8 bases map to TRBD2. The receptor's source is an adult woman who had mild COVID-19 (a few samples of this study predate the infection). Cell type and time point are not known. The source material was PBMCs or a T cell subset sorted from them (not recorded which). The CDR3 DNA sequence: TGTGCCAGCAGCTTAACCGGGGGGGCTGGAGATACGCAGTATTTT. Its protein is CASSLTGGAGDTQYF.